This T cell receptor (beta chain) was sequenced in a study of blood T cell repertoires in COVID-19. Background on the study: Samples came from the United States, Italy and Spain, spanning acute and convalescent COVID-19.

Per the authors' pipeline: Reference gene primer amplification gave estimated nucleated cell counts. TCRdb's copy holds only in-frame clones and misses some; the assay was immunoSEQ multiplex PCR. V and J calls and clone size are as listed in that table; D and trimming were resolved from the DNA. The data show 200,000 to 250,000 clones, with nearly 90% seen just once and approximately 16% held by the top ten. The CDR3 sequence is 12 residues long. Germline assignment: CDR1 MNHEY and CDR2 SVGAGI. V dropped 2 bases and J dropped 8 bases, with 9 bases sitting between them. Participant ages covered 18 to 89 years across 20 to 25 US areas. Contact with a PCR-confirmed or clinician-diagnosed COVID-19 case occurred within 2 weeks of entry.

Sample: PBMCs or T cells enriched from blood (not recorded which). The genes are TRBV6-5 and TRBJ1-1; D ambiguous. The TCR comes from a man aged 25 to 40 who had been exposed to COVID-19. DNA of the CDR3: TGTGCCAGCAGTTACAGTGAGACAGAAGCTTTCTTT. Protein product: CASSYSETEAFF.